This TCR beta chain was retrieved from a study of T cell responses to AZD1222 COVID-19 vaccine. Data came from immunoSEQ multiplex PCR; TCRdb stores just in-frame clones and leaves some out. The table shows under 150,000 clones, with 92% occurring only once. The clonotype originates from an adult who received the AZD1222 COVID-19 vaccine. Sequencing was performed on peripheral blood, taken 28 days after the second AZD1222 dose.

The CDR3 sequence: CASSEGSDYGYTF. The CDR3 DNA follows: TGTGCCAGCAGTGAAGGGTCAGATTATGGCTACACCTTC. V gene TRBV2 combines with J gene TRBJ1-2; D is unclear. The CDR3 extends over 13 amino acids. CDR1 is SNHLY, CDR2 FYNNEI, per germline. V lost 1 base, J lost 5 bases, and 8 bases lay in between.